This T cell receptor (beta chain) was identified during a study of shared clonotypes between healthy human individuals. Donors included only healthy HIV-negative adults lacking recent acute infections or vaccinations. Genomic DNA for unsorted samples was obtained from tens of millions of PBMCs. The protocol was immunoSEQ multiplex PCR, while the TCRdb copy is restricted to in-frame clones and leaves out a portion. The table includes about 480,000 clones, 75% to 80% detected once. The count of this clone is one. Sequencing was carried out using PBMCs. The TCR was taken from a woman between 40 and 55 years old in good health. Some clones in this sample may be carry-over from other donors' samples.

The CDR3 here is CASRPPPGANVLTF. CDR3 sequence (DNA): TGTGCCTCCAGGCCCCCGCCTGGGGCCAACGTCCTGACTTTC. J is TRBJ2-6 and V is TRBV30; D is ambiguous. Between the trimmed V and J ends, which lost 7 bases and 2 bases, there was a span of 12 bases. This CDR3 has 14 residues. Per germline, CDR1 GTSNPN and CDR2 SVGIG (reference sequence).